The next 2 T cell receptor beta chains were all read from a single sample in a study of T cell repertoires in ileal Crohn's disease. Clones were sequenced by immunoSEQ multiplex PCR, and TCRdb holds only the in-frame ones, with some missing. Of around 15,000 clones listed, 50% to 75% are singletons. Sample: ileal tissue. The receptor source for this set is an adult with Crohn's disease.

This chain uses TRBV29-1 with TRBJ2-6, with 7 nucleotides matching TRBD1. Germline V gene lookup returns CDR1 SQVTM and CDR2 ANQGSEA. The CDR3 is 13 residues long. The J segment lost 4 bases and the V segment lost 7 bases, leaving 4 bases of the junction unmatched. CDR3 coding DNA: TGCAGCGATAGGGGGCTGGGGGCCAACGTCCTGACTTTC. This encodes CSDRGLGANVLTF.

The DNA for the CDR3 is TGTGCCAGCAGCATGGGGACAGCGAACACTGAAGCTTTCTTT. This gives the protein CASSMGTANTEAFF. The rearrangement uses TRBV7-9 and TRBJ1-1; 7 bases align to TRBD1. The CDR3 contains 14 residues. Per germline, CDR1 SEHNR and CDR2 FQNEAQ (reference sequence). Losses at the gene ends were 5 bases for V and 1 base for J; bases not matched to a gene: 4.